This entry lists 3 T cell receptor beta chains sequenced from one sample in a study of T cells expressing NK-cell markers. TCRdb re-called the 5' RACE reads, yielding one record per CDR3 amino acid sequence without DNA. The ten top clones account for around 0.4%, within a sample of 200,000 to 300,000 distinct CDR3 sequences. Input material: blood T cells: a sorted CD56 or NKG2C T cell subset, CD4+ or CD8+ T cells, or bulk PBMC T cells (not recorded which). The receptors stem from a man aged 18 to 30 in good health.

The V and J genes are TRBV5-4 and TRBJ1-1; as DNA is missing, the TRBD1 call by TCRdb cannot be tested. Germline CDR1 reads SGHNT; CDR2 reads YYREEE (reference sequence). This CDR3 has 15 amino acids. Here the CDR3 reads CASSPKDRLGTEAFF.

The chain joins TRBV20-1 to TRBJ2-3; checking the TCRdb D call of TRBD1 is not possible without DNA. Looked up from germline, CDR1 is DFQATT and CDR2 is SNEGSKA (reference sequence). CDR3 size: 15 residues. The CDR3 reads CSAPRTAYGTDTQYF.

The chain employs TRBV18 and TRBJ1-4; TCRdb outputs TRBD1, but without DNA this stays unchecked. The CDR3 consists of 16 residues. The germline V gene encodes CDR1 KGHSH and CDR2 LQKENI. This CDR3 reads CASSPRRTDVNEKLFF.